These 14 T cell receptor beta chains share one sample of origin, sequenced in a study of beta chain features in type 1 diabetes. The entirety of the isolated RNA underwent reverse transcription, so expressed TCRB transcripts were sequenced. Only in-frame clones appear in the TCRdb table, and some are missing; sequencing was by immunoSEQ multiplex PCR. The sample holds more than 140,000 clones, roughly 10% seen once. The specimen sequenced was central memory CD4+ T cells from blood. These receptors originate from a middle-aged woman in good health.

This clone came up many times. The chain has TRBV6-6 and TRBJ2-7; 11 bases map to TRBD1. Trimming removed 5 bases from V and 4 bases from J; junction bases left unmatched: 1. The CDR3 runs to 13 residues. Germline CDR1 and CDR2: MNHNY and SVGAGI (reference sequence). The CDR3 is CASSRDRGYEQYF. The CDR3 DNA sequence: TGTGCCAGCAGTCGGGACAGGGGGTACGAGCAGTACTTC.

The genes are TRBV5-4 and TRBJ2-7, with a tentative D call TRBD1 (6 bases). The V gene lost 3 bases and the J gene lost 2 bases, with 12 bases spanning the gap. The CDR3 extends over 14 amino acids. Germline CDR1 reads SGHNT; CDR2 reads YYREEE (reference sequence). The CDR3 DNA is TGTGCCAGCAGCTCGGTTAAGGGGGCCTACGAGCAGTACTTC. Amino acid sequence: CASSSVKGAYEQYF.

This clone was counted only a few times. The CDR3 here is CASSPSPGNTIYF. The CDR3 nucleotides read TGTGCCAGCAGCCCGAGTCCTGGAAACACCATATATTTT. The chain carries TRBV7-7 and TRBJ1-3; D gene ambiguous. Germline CDR1 is SSHAT and CDR2 is FNYEAQ (reference sequence). CDR3 length equals 13 residues. V lost 5 bases to trimming and J lost 2 bases, with 7 bases between them.

This clone was counted only a few times. Other nucleotide sequences from this sample produce the same CDR3. The chain combines TRBV5-4 with TRBJ1-1; D gene unclear. Germline CDR1 reads SGHNT; CDR2 reads YYREEE (reference sequence). This CDR3 has 13 amino acids. Trimming removed 4 bases from V and 3 bases from J, with 10 bases in between. DNA of the CDR3: TGTGCCAGCAGCCTCCGGGTGGACACTGAAGCTTTCTTT. It codes for CASSLRVDTEAFF. Together with reference TRBV5-4 and TRBJ1-1, the CDR3 gives the full variable domain: ETGVTQSPTHLIKTRGQQVTLRCSSQSGHNTVSWYQQALGQGPQFIFQYYREEENGRGNFPPRFSGLQFPNYSSELNVNALELDDSALYLCASSLRVDTEAFFGQGTRLTVV.

This clone was counted a single time. This sequence joins TRBV7-2 and TRBJ1-5; the D is unclear. This CDR3 region has 15 residues. The V and J ends lost 5 bases and 0 bases respectively, with 11 bases between them. Germline V gene sequence: CDR1 SGHTA, CDR2 FQGNSA. The CDR3: CASSPGLSSNQPQHF. Here the CDR3 DNA reads TGTGCCAGCAGCCCCGGACTGAGTAGCAATCAGCCCCAGCATTTT.

The sample holds a few counts of this clone. The chain joins TRBV2 to TRBJ2-2, with 8 bases fitting TRBD2. The CDR3 is made up of 16 amino acids. With V trimmed by 5 bases and J by 8 bases, 13 bases remained unmatched. Germline-derived CDR1 and CDR2 are SNHLY and FYNNEI. The CDR3 bases are TGTGCCAGCAGTCTGGGACTAGGAGTAGTCGGTGGGGAGCTGTTTTTT. Its translation is CASSLGLGVVGGELFF.

This chain connects TRBV7-2 to TRBJ2-2, with a tentative D call TRBD2 (7 bases). The length of the CDR3 is 16 residues. The V gene's germline CDR1 is SGHTA and CDR2 FQGNSA. Trimming shortened V by 5 bases and J by 0 bases, and 13 bases separated the two germline ends. The CDR3 coding sequence is TGTGCCAGCAGCCCCGGGGGGCCGTCGAACACCGGGGAGCTGTTTTTT. Its translation is CASSPGGPSNTGELFF.

This clone was picked up a small number of times. The chain combines TRBV9 with TRBJ1-2, with D maybe TRBD1 (5 bases). The CDR3 contains 16 residues. The V and J ends lost 0 bases and 3 bases respectively, with 15 bases between them. Looked up from germline, CDR1 is SGDLS and CDR2 is YYNGEE. This chain's CDR3 is CASSVAWSGMDYGYTF. The CDR3 DNA is TGTGCCAGCAGCGTAGCTTGGTCAGGGATGGACTATGGCTACACCTTC. The full variable domain, with the rest looked up from reference TRBV9 and TRBJ1-2, is DSGVTQTPKHLITATGQRVTLRCSPRSGDLSVYWYQQSLDQGLQFLIQYYNGEERAKGNILERFSAQQFPDLHSELNLSSLELGDSALYFCASSVAWSGMDYGYTFGSGTRLTVV.

Turning to this clone: Mismatch with germline at one junction end may stem from a read error. V gene TRBV10-3 combines with J gene TRBJ1-5, with unresolved D. CDR1 ENHRY and CDR2 SYGVKD come from the germline V gene. This CDR3 has 13 residues. CDR3 in amino acids: CASSELGRQPQHF. The CDR3 bases are TGTGCCAGCAGTGAATTGGGGAGGCAGCCCCAGCATTTT.

This clone was recorded a few times. J is TRBJ2-2 and V is TRBV15; no clear D. CDR1 and CDR2 (germline): LNHNV, YYDKDF (reference sequence). The V gene lost 6 bases and the J gene lost 1 base, with 3 bases spanning the gap. The CDR3 contains 12 residues. The CDR3 sequence is CATSRNTGELFF. The CDR3 nucleotides read TGTGCCACCAGTAGGAACACCGGGGAGCTGTTTTTT.

This clone was found a few times. This chain links TRBV6-5 with TRBJ1-2; possible D gene TRBD1, 6 bases. The CDR3 contains 15 residues. V lost 4 bases to trimming and J lost 7 bases, with 19 bases between them. Germline CDR1 and CDR2: MNHEY and SVGAGI. CDR3: CASSFAAGVGGGYTF. Here the CDR3 DNA reads TGTGCCAGCAGTTTCGCAGCAGGGGTAGGCGGTGGCTACACCTTC.

This clone came up once. CDR3 bases: TGTGCTAGTGGTTTGGGAGCGGCCACAGATACGCAGTATTTT. Its translation: CASGLGAATDTQYF. The chain carries TRBV12-5 and TRBJ2-3; a weak D match, TRBD2 (5 bases). CDR3 size: 14 residues. Trimming took 1 base from V and 2 from J, leaving 7 bases between them. CDR1 and CDR2 from the germline V gene are LGHNT and FRNRAP.

The V and J genes are TRBV6-5 and TRBJ1-2, with D possibly TRBD1 on 6 matching bases. The CDR3 sequence is 13 residues long. V was cut by 6 bases and J by 9 bases, with 17 bases left in between. The germline gives CDR1 MNHEY, CDR2 SVGAGI. CDR3 loop: CASSRTGQASYTF. CDR3 in DNA: TGTGCCAGCAGCCGTACAGGGCAGGCTAGCTACACCTTC.

The CDR3 spells CASSFLAGNYEQYF. The CDR3 DNA reads as TGCGCCAGCAGCTTTTTGGCAGGGAACTACGAGCAGTACTTC. The chain combines TRBV5-1 with TRBJ2-7; tentative D call: TRBD1 (5 bases). CDR3 size: 14 residues. V lost 2 bases and J 3 bases, leaving 12 bases between the germline ends. In germline, CDR1 is SGHRS, CDR2 YFSETQ.